The clone carrying this T cell receptor (beta chain) was recorded a few times. Antigen: not known. The CDR3 runs to 13 residues. V lost 2 bases to trimming and J lost 2 bases, with 6 bases between them. The V gene's germline CDR1 is ENHRY and CDR2 SYGVKD. The source of the sample is a study of post-analysis software for immune sequencing data. Study at large: Clinical courses comprised relapsing-remitting, secondary progressive and progressive-relapsing multiple sclerosis.

Prepared libraries of TCR beta cDNA carried unique molecular identifiers. cDNA molecules numbering 450,000 to 650,000 came from roughly 1 to 10 million T cells. MiXCR was run by TCRdb on the PCR reads, yielding one entry per CDR3 protein. The sample records under 650,000 distinct CDR3 sequences, roughly two fifths being singletons. Study conclusions and caveats: Patients carried 5 or 6 TRBV segments more frequently than controls did, and TRBV5-6, TRBV5-1 and TRBV20-1 were among them. Those with multiple sclerosis, the patient group, showed significantly lower normalized Chao1 diversity than controls. Strong co-clustering by F measure was seen for same-batch samples.

The TCR was taken from a girl aged 5 to 17 with multiple sclerosis. The specimen was blood. The chain links TRBV10-3 to TRBJ1-1; D gene unclear. CDR3 coding DNA: TGTGCCATCAGTGAGGAGGTAAACACTGAAGCTTTCTTT. It yields the protein CAISEEVNTEAFF.